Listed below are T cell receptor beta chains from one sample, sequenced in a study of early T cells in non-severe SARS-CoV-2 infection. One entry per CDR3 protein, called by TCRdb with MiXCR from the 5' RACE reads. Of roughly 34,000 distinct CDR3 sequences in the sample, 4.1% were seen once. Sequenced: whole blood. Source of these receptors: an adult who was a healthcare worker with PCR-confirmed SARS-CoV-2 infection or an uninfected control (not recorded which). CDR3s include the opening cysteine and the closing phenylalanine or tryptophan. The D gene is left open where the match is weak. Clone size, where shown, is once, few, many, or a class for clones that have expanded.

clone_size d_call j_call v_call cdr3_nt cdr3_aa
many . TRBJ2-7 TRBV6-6 TGTGCCAGCGTACAGATCTACGAGCAGTACTTC CASVQIYEQYF
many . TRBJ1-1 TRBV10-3 TGTGCCATCAGTGAGGGAGACACTGAAGCTTTCTTT CAISEGDTEAFF
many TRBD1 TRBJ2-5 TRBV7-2 TGTGCCAGCAGCTCGGGACAGCAAGAGACCCAGTACTTC CASSSGQQETQYF
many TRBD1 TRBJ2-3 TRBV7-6 TGTGCCAGCAGCTCCCTGACAGGGACCCTCACAGATACGCAGTATTTT CASSSLTGTLTDTQYF
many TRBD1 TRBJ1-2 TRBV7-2 TGTGCCAGCAGCTTAGTAACAGGGGGTAACTATGGCTACACCTTC CASSLVTGGNYGYTF
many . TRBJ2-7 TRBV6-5 TGTGCCAGCAGTTACTCTACGGGGCCCCGGGCCCCCTACGAGCAGTACTTC CASSYSTGPRAPYEQYF
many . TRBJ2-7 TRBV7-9 TGTGCCAGCATGGTAGCCCGTACCTACGAGCAGTACTTC CASMVARTYEQYF
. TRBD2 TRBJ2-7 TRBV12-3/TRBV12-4 TGTGCCAGCACCACCCTAGGACTAGCGGGGGCCGAGCAGTACTTC CASTTLGLAGAEQYF
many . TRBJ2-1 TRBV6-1 TGTGCCAGCAGACAGGGAGGGAATGAGCAGTTCTTC CASRQGGNEQFF
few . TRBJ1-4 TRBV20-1 TGCAGTGCTAGAGGGACCTCTAATGAAAAACTGTTTTTT CSARGTSNEKLFF
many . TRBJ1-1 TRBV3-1 TGTGCCAGCAGCCAAATGGGTGTTCCTGAAGCTTTCTTT CASSQMGVPEAFF
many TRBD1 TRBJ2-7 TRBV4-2 TGTGCCAGCAGCCAAGATTCGGGGACAGGGGGCTACGAGCAGTACTTC CASSQDSGTGGYEQYF
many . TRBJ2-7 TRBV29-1 TGCAGCGTCGTCATAGGACCCTCTTACGAGCAGTACTTC CSVVIGPSYEQYF
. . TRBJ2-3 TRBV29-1 TGCAGCGTCGTCCCACGACAGAGCACAGATACGCAGTATTTT CSVVPRQSTDTQYF
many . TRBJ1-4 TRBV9 TGTGCCAGCAGCCCAGGATCCCTCGGTGAAAAACTGTTTTTT CASSPGSLGEKLFF
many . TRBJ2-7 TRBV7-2 TGTGCCAGCAGCTTGGCAGGGAGCCTCGGCTCCGAGCAGTACTTC CASSLAGSLGSEQYF
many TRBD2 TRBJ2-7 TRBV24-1 TGTGCCACCAGTGATACGACTAGCAGCAACAACGAGCAGTACTTC CATSDTTSSNNEQYF
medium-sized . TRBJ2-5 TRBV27 TGTGCCAGCAGTTCCCGCTCGGGCAGTCTGGAGACCCAGTACTTC CASSSRSGSLETQYF
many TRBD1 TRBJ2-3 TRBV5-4 TGTGCCAGCACTCCGGGACAGGGGGAGACAGATACGCAGTATTTT CASTPGQGETDTQYF
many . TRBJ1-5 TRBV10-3 TGTGCCTCATCGCAGGGCTCCAATCAGCCCCAGCATTTT CASSQGSNQPQHF
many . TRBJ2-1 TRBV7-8 TGTGCCAGCAGCTTAGCGAAGGTTAAGACGTCCTACAATGAGCAGTTCTTC CASSLAKVKTSYNEQFF
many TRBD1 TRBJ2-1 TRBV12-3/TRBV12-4 TGTGCCAGCACCCCCGGACAGGGGCGAAATGAGCAGTTCTTC CASTPGQGRNEQFF
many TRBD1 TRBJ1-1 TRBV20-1 TGCAGTGCTATGGACAGGTTGAACACTGAAGCTTTCTTT CSAMDRLNTEAFF
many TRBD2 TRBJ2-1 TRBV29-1 TGCAGCGTTGTAGGGACCGGCGGGAGCAATGAGCAGTTCTTC CSVVGTGGSNEQFF
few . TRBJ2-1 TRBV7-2 TGTGCCAGCAGCTTAGCGAGGGCAGCTTACAATGAGCAGTTCTTC CASSLARAAYNEQFF
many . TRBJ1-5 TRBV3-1 TGTGCCAGCAGCCAAGATTCCTATAGCAATCAGCCCCAGCATTTT CASSQDSYSNQPQHF
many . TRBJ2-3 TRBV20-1 TGCAGTGCTAGGGGGCGGAGCACTAGCACAGATACGCAGTATTTT CSARGRSTSTDTQYF
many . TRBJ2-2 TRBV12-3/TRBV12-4 TGTGCCAGCAGTTTACGGCTGACCGGGGAGCTGTTTTTT CASSLRLTGELFF
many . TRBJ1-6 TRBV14 TGTGCCAGCAGCCAAGGACGGGTATCACCCCTCCACTTT CASSQGRVSPLHF
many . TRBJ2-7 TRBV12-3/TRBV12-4 TGTGCCAGCAGTTTGTTTCTCCACGAGCAGTACTTC CASSLFLHEQYF
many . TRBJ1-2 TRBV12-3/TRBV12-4 TGTGCCAGCAGTTCCACCGGAGACGAAGACTATGGCTACACCTTC CASSSTGDEDYGYTF
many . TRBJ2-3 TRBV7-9 TGTGCCAGCAGCTTTATGCAAACAGATACGCAGTATTTT CASSFMQTDTQYF
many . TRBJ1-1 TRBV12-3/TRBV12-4 TGTGCCAGCACTTCTGGTTGGGAAGCTTTCTTT CASTSGWEAFF
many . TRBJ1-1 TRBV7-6 TGTGCCAGCAGCTTAAATCCGGACACTGAAGCTTTCTTT CASSLNPDTEAFF
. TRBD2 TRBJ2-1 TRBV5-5 TGTGCCAGCAGCTCCCCGGGACTAGCGGATTACAATGAGCAGTTCTTC CASSSPGLADYNEQFF
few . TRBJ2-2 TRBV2 TGTGCCAGCAGTGTTGATTCGGGTATGATGAGCGGGGAGCTGTTTTTT CASSVDSGMMSGELFF
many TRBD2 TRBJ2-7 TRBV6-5 TGTGCCAGCAGTCCCCGGACTAGCGGGAGCTACGAGCAGTACTTC CASSPRTSGSYEQYF
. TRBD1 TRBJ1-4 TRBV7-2 TGTGCCAGCAGCTTATGGGACAGGGCTCATGAAAAACTGTTTTTT CASSLWDRAHEKLFF
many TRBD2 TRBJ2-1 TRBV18 TGTGCCAGCTCACCCGGCAGCGGGAGAGGCAATGAGCAGTTCTTC CASSPGSGRGNEQFF